This passage covers 19 T cell receptor beta chains from one sample sequenced in a study of breast tumors, draining lymph nodes, adjacent tissues. TCRdb re-derived calls from the multiplex PCR reads in MiXCR, one entry per CDR3 protein. The sample gives 90,000 to 120,000 distinct CDR3 sequences, over 20% of which show up once; more than 0.9% is in the top ten. The lymph nodes were axillary draining lymph nodes from breast cancer patients. The sample comprised axillary lymph node tissue. The receptors here all came from a female donor with breast cancer. Some clones in this sample may be carry-over from other donors' samples.

Notes on this clonotype: Possible read error: a much larger clone is one base away. The genes are TRBV20-1 and TRBJ1-2; maybe TRBD1 (5 bases). CDR1 is DFQATT, CDR2 SNEGSKA, per germline (reference sequence). The ends were cut back, 0 bases at V and 5 bases at J, with 16 bases in the middle. The CDR3 is 15 residues long. Written as DNA, the CDR3 is TGCAGTGCTAGAGATCAGCGGAGAGGGGTTTATGGCTACACCTTC. Translation: CSARDQRRGVYGYTF.

This clonotype was detected ten times or more. The V and J genes are TRBV4-1 and TRBJ1-2; 8 nucleotides match TRBD1. The ends lost 1 base at V and 9 bases at J; junction bases unmatched: 13. CDR3 length: 16 amino acids. Looked up from germline, CDR1 is MGHRA and CDR2 is YSYEKL. CDR3 coding DNA: TGCGCCAGCAGCCAAGGACCGAGGTACGGGACAGGCCGCTACACCTTC. Protein product: CASSQGPRYGTGRYTF.

The DNA of the CDR3 is TGTGCCAGCAGTTACTCCCCCCGGCTAGCGGGATACGAGCAGTACTTC. The encoded protein is CASSYSPRLAGYEQYF. The chain carries TRBV6-5 and TRBJ2-7, with 9 bases matching TRBD2. Per germline, CDR1 MNHEY and CDR2 SVGAGI. With 0 bases clipped from V and 4 bases from J, the junction kept 7 bases outside the gene matches. CDR3 length: 16 residues.

This clonotype was seen at least ten times. The rearrangement links TRBV12-3 or TRBV12-4 to TRBJ2-7; TRBD1 aligns across 8 bases. The CDR3 extends over 15 amino acids. V was clipped by 3 bases and J by 1 base; unmatched bases: 5. The DNA of the CDR3 is TGTGCCAGCAGTTTCGGACAGGGCTATTCCTACGAGCAGTACTTC. It codes for CASSFGQGYSYEQYF.

The sample holds many counts of this clonotype. The V and J genes are TRBV5-4 and TRBJ2-7; perhaps TRBD1 as D (6 bases). Per germline, CDR1 SGHNT and CDR2 YYREEE (reference sequence). The CDR3 contains 16 residues. Trimming pared 0 bases from V and 0 bases from J, leaving 13 bases between. DNA of the CDR3: TGTGCCAGCAGCTTGGCTGGGACAACCAGCTCCTACGAGCAGTACTTC. It translates to CASSLAGTTSSYEQYF.

To note about this clonotype: Possible read error: a much larger clone is one base away. The chain joins TRBV12-3 or TRBV12-4 to TRBJ2-1; weak D call: TRBD1 (6 bases). Trimming left V 6 bases short and J 0 bases short, with 12 bases between. The CDR3 length is 15 residues. The CDR3 protein is CASRSRGSSYNEQFF. CDR3 in DNA: TGTGCCAGCAGGAGCAGGGGAAGCTCCTACAATGAGCAGTTCTTC.

Regarding this clonotype: A read error may be the cause here, since a much bigger clone is one base away. The chain couples TRBV7-9 to TRBJ1-3; D not certain. CDR1 is SEHNR, CDR2 FQNEAQ, per germline (reference sequence). CDR3 length equals 15 residues. CDR3 amino acids: CASSLAIASGDTIYF. CDR3 nucleotides: TGTGCCAGCAGTCTAGCTATCGCCTCTGGAGACACCATATATTTT.

This clonotype was seen repeatedly, ten times or more. The chain combines TRBV10-2 with TRBJ2-7; D is possibly TRBD1 or TRBD2 (5 bases each). Germline CDR1 WSHSY, CDR2 SAAADI. The CDR3 is 12 residues long. Between the trimmed V and J ends, which lost 4 bases and 6 bases, there was a span of 10 bases. This CDR3 reads CASSGDVFEQYF. In nucleotides, the CDR3 is TGCGCCAGCAGTGGGGACGTTTTCGAGCAGTACTTC.

This clonotype was detected many times. Sequence at one end of the junction differs from germline and may be a read error. The chain links TRBV7-7 to TRBJ2-7; 7 positions agree with TRBD2. This CDR3 is built from 14 residues. Germline values: CDR1 SSHAT, CDR2 FNYEAQ (reference sequence). The CDR3 loop reads CASSLGGSNYEQYF. The CDR3 nucleotides are TGTGCTAGCAGCTTAGGCGGGAGCAACTACGAGCAGTACTTC.

This clonotype has a count of ten or more. The chain joins TRBV5-1 to TRBJ1-2; D call uncertain. This CDR3 spans 15 amino acids. Germline V lookup: CDR1 SGHRS, CDR2 YFSETQ. V was trimmed by 0 bases and J by 8 bases, leaving 17 bases between them. DNA of the CDR3: TGCGCCAGCAGCTTGGTTGCGGCGGAAGAGGGCGGCTACACCTTC. Translating it yields CASSLVAAEEGGYTF.

In its sample, this clonotype was seen a few times. This could be a read error, since a much larger clone is one nucleotide away. This chain links TRBV7-9 with TRBJ2-3; no firm D call. This CDR3 comprises 12 residues. The germline gives CDR1 SEHNR, CDR2 FQNEAQ (reference sequence). The CDR3 reads CASSPSTATQYF. The CDR3 coding sequence is TGTGCCAGCAGCCCAAGCACAGCTACGCAGTATTTT.

This clonotype occurred many times. The V gene is TRBV20-1, the J gene TRBJ1-2; D call uncertain. From germline, CDR1 is DFQATT and CDR2 SNEGSKA (reference sequence). The CDR3 covers 11 residues. Trimming pared 1 base from V and 8 bases from J, leaving 8 bases between. CDR3 DNA: TGCAGTGCTAGAGTATATTCCGGCTACACCTTC. It specifies CSARVYSGYTF.

This clonotype was found many times. This chain links TRBV5-1 with TRBJ2-5; D uncertain. This CDR3 is built from 14 residues. Trimming stripped 7 bases from V and 4 bases from J, with 17 bases between. The germline gives CDR1 SGHRS, CDR2 YFSETQ. In DNA form, the CDR3 reads TGCGCCAGCTCCCATTACAGTAGAGGAGAGACCCAGTACTTC. It translates to CASSHYSRGETQYF.

Many counts were recorded for this clonotype. This chain links TRBV7-3 with TRBJ2-7; TRBD2 agrees at 13 bases. The CDR3 totals 18 residues. Germline assignment: CDR1 SGHTA and CDR2 FQGTGA. With V trimmed by 5 bases and J by 0 bases, 10 bases remained unmatched. CDR3 DNA sequence: TGTGCCAGCAGCCCCTCCCACGGACTAGCGGGGGCCTCCTACGAGCAGTACTTC. Amino acid sequence: CASSPSHGLAGASYEQYF.

This clonotype was observed many times. The CDR3 DNA sequence: TGCGCCAGCAGCCGGGGGGGACAGACGAGCTCCTATAATTCACCCCTCCACTTT. Translating it yields CASSRGGQTSSYNSPLHF. The J gene is TRBJ1-6, the V gene TRBV5-1; 7 bases align to TRBD1. Looked up from germline, CDR1 is SGHRS and CDR2 is YFSETQ. Losses at the gene ends were 4 bases for V and 0 bases for J; bases not matched to a gene: 10. This CDR3 is built from 18 residues.

This clonotype was counted a few times. The chain has TRBV28 and TRBJ1-2, with D perhaps matching TRBD1 (5 bases). CDR3 length: 14 amino acids. Looked up from germline, CDR1 is MDHEN and CDR2 is SYDVKM. V lost 7 bases and J 2 bases, leaving 14 bases between the germline ends. The CDR3 coding sequence is TGTGCCAGCAATTCCTTCGGGGCCAACTATGGCTACACCTTC. Amino acid sequence: CASNSFGANYGYTF.

This clonotype was counted ten times or more. This chain joins TRBV5-4 and TRBJ1-2, with TRBD1 identical over 7 bases. Germline CDR1 and CDR2: SGHNT and YYREEE (reference sequence). V gave up 0 bases and J gave up 4 bases; unmatched junction bases: 9. CDR3 length: 16 amino acids. CDR3 region: CASSLGRDSKFYGYTF. The CDR3 DNA sequence: TGTGCCAGCAGCTTGGGACGGGACAGTAAATTCTATGGCTACACCTTC.

Turning to this clonotype: Possible read error: a much larger clone is one base away. Since the CDR3 does not end with the conserved phenylalanine or tryptophan, this likely comes from a read error. The V and J genes are TRBV7-2 and TRBJ2-1, with 9 bases matching TRBD2. The V and J ends lost 2 bases and 9 bases, in that order; junction bases with no gene match: 14. CDR1 and CDR2 from the germline V gene are SGHTA and FQGNSA. There are 17 residues in the CDR3. CDR3 DNA sequence: TGTGCCAGCAGCTTACCCCGGGGGGGGCGGGAGGGCCGTGAGCAGTTCCTC. This gives the protein CASSLPRGGREGREQFL.

This clonotype was recorded at least ten times. This sequence joins TRBV2 and TRBJ2-5; D possibly corresponds to TRBD2 (6 bases). Germline CDR1 reads SNHLY; CDR2 reads FYNNEI. This CDR3 region has 17 residues. Deletions cut 2 bases from V and 1 base from J, with 17 bases between. DNA for the CDR3: TGTGCCAGCAGTGAATGGCTGCGGGTAGCGGTCCAAGAGACCCAGTACTTC. It yields the protein CASSEWLRVAVQETQYF.